A single sample is the source of the 21 T cell receptor beta chains below, sequenced in a study of blood T cell repertoires in COVID-19. Libraries were prepared by immunoSEQ multiplex PCR; TCRdb keeps only in-frame clonotypes and omits some of them. The table has 150,000 or so clones, about 86% seen once; the top ten hold 3.6%. The sample taken for sequencing was PBMCs or T cells enriched from blood (not recorded which). Receptors originate from a woman in her fifties or sixties in a cohort exposed to, infected with or recovered from COVID-19 (not recorded which).

The rearrangement links TRBV3-1 (or the pseudogene TRBV3-2) to TRBJ1-1; D remains ambiguous. This CDR3 spans 12 amino acids. In germline, CDR1 is LGHDT, CDR2 YNNKEL (reference sequence). V was trimmed by 1 base and J by 7 bases, leaving 7 bases between them. CDR3 nucleotide sequence: TGTGCCAGCAGCCAAGGTGAGGGTGAAGCTTTCTTT. Translation: CASSQGEGEAFF.

This chain uses TRBV13 with TRBJ2-2; D is possibly TRBD2 (6 bases). Germline-derived CDR1 and CDR2 are PRHDT and FYEKMQ (reference sequence). The CDR3 contains 13 residues. The germline V and J ends were trimmed by 8 bases and 6 bases, with 13 bases remaining between them. The CDR3 nucleotides read TGTGCCAGCTCGGGCTGGGAGGCCGGGGAGCTGTTTTTT. This gives the protein CASSGWEAGELFF.

The V and J genes are TRBV6-4 and TRBJ1-2; 9 bases are shared with TRBD1. Germline V lookup: CDR1 MRHNA, CDR2 SNTAGT. This CDR3 region has 14 residues. The trim removed 5 bases at V and 7 bases at J, leaving 8 bases unmatched. The CDR3 DNA reads TGTGCCAGCAGTCAAACCGGGACAGGGAGTGGCTACACCTTC. Its translation: CASSQTGTGSGYTF.

The chain joins TRBV5-5 to TRBJ2-1, with TRBD1 matching 9 bases. This CDR3 contains 17 residues. V was clipped by 4 bases and J by 3 bases; unmatched bases: 11. Per germline, CDR1 SGHKS and CDR2 YYEKEE (reference sequence). DNA for the CDR3: TGTGCCAGCAGCCTTGGGGAGGGGACAGGGATCTACAATGAGCAGTTCTTC. Protein sequence: CASSLGEGTGIYNEQFF.

The V call is TRBV6-4, the J call TRBJ2-6; D is perhaps TRBD2 (5 bases). Trimming removed 4 bases at V and 0 bases at J, with 7 bases between. Germline loops: CDR1 MRHNA, CDR2 SNTAGT. The CDR3 totals 15 residues. The CDR3: CASSVTSSGANVLTF. CDR3 nucleotide sequence: TGTGCCAGCAGTGTCACTAGCTCTGGGGCCAACGTCCTGACTTTC.

The V call is TRBV7-2, the J call TRBJ2-7; 8 positions match TRBD1. The CDR3 is made up of 14 amino acids. Germline V gives CDR1 SGHTA, CDR2 FQGNSA. V lost 5 bases and J lost 2; bases outside the gene matches: 5. The CDR3 loop reads CASSARTGTYEQYF. The CDR3 DNA is TGTGCCAGCAGCGCCAGGACAGGGACCTACGAGCAGTACTTC.

This chain uses TRBV2 with TRBJ2-7; 14 positions match TRBD2. The CDR3 covers 15 residues. V was clipped by 5 bases and J by 2 bases; unmatched bases: 2. Germline V gene sequence: CDR1 SNHLY, CDR2 FYNNEI. This CDR3 reads CASSPTSGGAYEQYF. For the CDR3, the DNA is TGTGCCAGCAGTCCGACTAGCGGGGGGGCCTACGAGCAGTACTTC.

The genes are TRBV14 and TRBJ2-1, with a weak D call TRBD1 (5 bases). The CDR3 is made up of 12 amino acids. V lost 4 bases to trimming and J lost 12 bases, with 13 bases between them. CDR1 is SGHDN and CDR2 is FVKESK in the germline V gene. CDR3 protein: CASSPKGVRQFF. DNA of the CDR3: TGTGCCAGCAGCCCGAAAGGGGTACGGCAGTTCTTC.

This chain links TRBV28 with TRBJ2-3, with 7 bases aligning to TRBD1. Looked up from germline, CDR1 is MDHEN and CDR2 is SYDVKM. There are 18 residues in the CDR3. V dropped 5 bases and J dropped 2; count of bases not matched to a gene: 16. CDR3 loop: CASSPRDSQPRFTDTQYF. The CDR3 DNA is TGTGCCAGCAGTCCCCGGGACAGCCAACCCCGCTTCACAGATACGCAGTATTTT.

The CDR3 spells CASSLTGSDGNTIYF. Here the CDR3 DNA reads TGTGCCAGCAGCTTGACAGGGAGCGATGGAAACACCATATATTTT. This chain joins TRBV7-9 and TRBJ1-3; 7 bases are shared with TRBD1. V lost 3 bases and J lost 3; bases outside the gene matches: 5. Germline CDR1 and CDR2: SEHNR and FQNEAQ (reference sequence). This CDR3 region has 15 residues.

V gene TRBV5-4 combines with J gene TRBJ2-2; D is undetermined. The germline gives CDR1 SGHNT, CDR2 YYREEE (reference sequence). Between the trimmed V and J ends, which lost 0 bases and 9 bases, there was a span of 12 bases. The CDR3 is 14 amino acids. CDR3 sequence reads: CASSLGQKPRELFF. The CDR3 DNA follows: TGTGCCAGCAGCTTGGGACAAAAACCACGGGAGCTGTTTTTT.

The rearrangement joins TRBV7-3 to TRBJ2-3; 7 bases are shared with TRBD2. Losses at the gene ends were 5 bases for V and 0 bases for J; bases not matched to a gene: 8. The germline V gene encodes CDR1 SGHTA and CDR2 FQGTGA. This CDR3 is built from 16 residues. The CDR3 DNA is TGTGCCAGCAGCCCCGGGGGGAGTTTTAGCACAGATACGCAGTATTTT. This codes for CASSPGGSFSTDTQYF.

V is TRBV5-1 and J is TRBJ2-5, with a possible D match to TRBD2 (6 bases). Trimming left V 2 bases short and J 2 bases short, with 10 bases between. Germline V CDR1 and CDR2: SGHRS, YFSETQ. The CDR3 runs to 14 residues. CDR3 sequence: CASSLSSGQETQYF. The CDR3 region has the DNA TGCGCCAGCAGCTTAAGTAGCGGACAAGAGACCCAGTACTTC.

This chain uses TRBV2 with TRBJ2-5; TRBD2 aligns across 9 bases. The V gene end was trimmed by 4 bases and the J gene end by 0 bases; junction bases not matched to a gene: 15. Germline V gene sequence: CDR1 SNHLY, CDR2 FYNNEI. The CDR3 runs to 19 residues. The CDR3 DNA follows: TGTGCCAGCAGTGTTTCCTCAGCGGGGGGTCTGGAGGACCAAGAGACCCAGTACTTC. Amino acid sequence: CASSVSSAGGLEDQETQYF.

The rearrangement uses TRBV11-2 and TRBJ2-2; D possibly corresponds to TRBD2 (6 bases). This CDR3 has 15 amino acids. Trimming removed 0 bases from V and 1 base from J, with 6 bases in between. Germline V lookup: CDR1 SGHAT, CDR2 FQNNGV. In nucleotides, the CDR3 is TGTGCCAGCAGCTTAGACGGGAGGAACACCGGGGAGCTGTTTTTT. Translation gives CASSLDGRNTGELFF.

The CDR3 coding sequence is TGTGCCAGCTCACCAGCGGGAGGGCGGGACGAGCAGTACTTC. Protein: CASSPAGGRDEQYF. The chain combines TRBV18 with TRBJ2-7; 9 bases map to TRBD2. This CDR3 is built from 14 residues. In germline, CDR1 is KGHSH, CDR2 LQKENI. The junction had 4 bases not matched to a gene; V was cut back by 2 bases and J by 5 bases.

The chain joins TRBV19 to TRBJ1-4; 8 bases match TRBD1. The CDR3 contains 17 residues. Germline CDR1 LNHDA, CDR2 SQIVND (reference sequence). V trimming: 1 base; J trimming: 4 bases; junction bases outside the gene matches: 8. The CDR3 DNA reads TGTGCCAGTAGTATAGCGGGCAGGGGGCGAAATAATGAAAAACTGTTTTTT. Its protein product is CASSIAGRGRNNEKLFF.

This clone was recorded only once. The chain combines TRBV5-6 with TRBJ2-7; TRBD2 matches 15 bases. The germline CDR1 and CDR2 sequences are SGHDT and YYEEEE. J gave up 9 bases and V 4 bases, and 8 bases lay outside the gene matches. The CDR3 sequence is 15 residues long. CDR3 nucleotide sequence: TGTGCCAGCAGCATAGGACTAGCGGGAGGGGAAAGGCAGTACTTC. This sequence encodes CASSIGLAGGERQYF.

The V gene is TRBV2, the J gene TRBJ1-2; D is unclear. V dropped 6 bases and J dropped 5 bases, with 10 bases sitting between them. The CDR3 has 12 residues. CDR1 SNHLY and CDR2 FYNNEI come from the germline V gene. This chain's CDR3 is CASSTDSYGYTF. For the CDR3, the DNA is TGTGCCAGCAGCACGGACTCGTATGGCTACACCTTC.

The chain combines TRBV6-2 or TRBV6-3 with TRBJ2-2; 16 bases are a match to TRBD2. Looked up from germline, CDR1 is MNHEY and CDR2 is SVGEGT. The CDR3 is 21 residues long. J lost 3 bases, V lost 0 bases, and 10 bases had no gene match. The DNA for the CDR3 is TGTGCCAGCAGTTACTCTGCCGGGACTAGCGGGGGGGCGCCTGACACCGGGGAGCTGTTTTTT. Its translation is CASSYSAGTSGGAPDTGELFF.

The chain has TRBV19 and TRBJ2-7; possible D gene TRBD1, 6 bases. Germline V lookup: CDR1 LNHDA, CDR2 SQIVND (reference sequence). This CDR3 has 12 residues. V gave up 10 bases and J gave up 0 bases, with 10 bases separating them. The CDR3 bases are TGTGCCACCGGACAGAGCTCCTACGAGCAGTACTTC. Its translation is CATGQSSYEQYF.